This T cell receptor beta chain appears in the sequencing data of a study of OX40 agonist ivuxolimab in advanced cancers. Study details: An agonistic human IgG2 monoclonal antibody against OX40 (CD134) was given. Mean age about 60 years, range about 20 to 79; 82.7% male.

Germline values: CDR1 MNHNY, CDR2 SVGAGI (reference sequence). The CDR3 covers 15 residues. V lost 7 bases and J 2 bases, leaving 18 bases between the germline ends. Study conclusions and caveats: Antigens targeted by the expanded peripheral T cells were not determined.

The method was immunoSEQ multiplex PCR; TCRdb's version includes in-frame clones alone and lacks a portion of them. The data hold fewer than 15,000 clones, with 80% observed a single time. A note on this clone: Its antigen remains unidentified.

The sample was CD4+ or CD8+ T cells sorted from blood, taken in a trial of the OX40 agonist ivuxolimab. J is TRBJ2-7 and V is TRBV6-6, with D tentatively TRBD2 (5 bases). The origin of this receptor is an adult with an advanced solid tumor such as melanoma, head and neck, liver or kidney cancer. CDR3 sequence (DNA): TGTGCCAGCAACCCTACTGGGCGGGTAGCCTACGAGCAGTACTTC. Protein product: CASNPTGRVAYEQYF.